This T cell receptor beta chain was sequenced for a study of blood T cell repertoires in COVID-19. The wider study: The analysed material was cDNA or gDNA that came from T cells, B-cell-depleted T cells, or PBMCs.

In the authors' workflow: How many nucleated cells were present was estimated from reference gene primer amplification. Profiled with immunoSEQ multiplex PCR; TCRdb holds only in-frame clones, not every one. V, J and clone size are taken as reported in that table, and D and trimming were inferred from the DNA itself. The sample lists about 310,000 clones; approximately 91% were seen once. Germline CDR1 is SGHKS and CDR2 is YYEKEE (reference sequence). The junction had 5 bases not matched to a gene; V was cut back by 4 bases and J by 1 base. The CDR3 has 15 residues. Cohort allocation depended upon clinical history that participants reported. Recovered status applied to Cohort 3 donors who had two consecutive negative PCRs. It also applied to those with clearance or with symptom resolution.

The sequence derives from a woman in her 40s who had recovered from COVID-19. The material sequenced was PBMCs or T cells enriched from blood (not recorded which). This sequence joins TRBV5-5 and TRBJ1-1; 9 nucleotides align to TRBD1. The DNA of the CDR3 is TGTGCCAGCAGCCAACAGGGGGCGCCGAACACTGAAGCTTTCTTT. Its protein is CASSQQGAPNTEAFF.